This T cell receptor beta chain was captured by sequencing in a study of spatial heterogeneity in lung cancer. Study-wide context: Detection consistently captured more beta-chain sequences than alpha-chain sequences.

A unique molecular identifier was attached to every TCR cDNA molecule. TCRdb processed the 5' RACE reads anew with MiXCR; each CDR3 protein has one entry. The table has fewer than 150,000 distinct CDR3 sequences, roughly 10% seen once. Study-level results: Detection of ubiquitous tumor TCRs in blood was higher at resection than follow-up.

The CDR3 covers 17 residues. Germline V CDR1 and CDR2: DFQATT, SNEGSKA (reference sequence). Deletions cut 5 bases from V and 4 bases from J, with 24 bases between. This clonotype was observed a few times. Its antigen is still unknown. Time point in this sample: blood at routine non-recurrence follow-up after resection. In each case, whole RNA from tumor, nontumor lung or frozen PBMC was sequenced unsorted. The source was PBMCs, collected at follow-up. The origin of this receptor is a female donor with early-stage non-small cell lung cancer. The genes are TRBV20-1 and TRBJ1-5; D might be TRBD1 (5 bases). CDR3 in amino acids: CSAGSFQRGGKNQPQHF. As DNA, the CDR3 is TGCAGTGCTGGATCCTTTCAGAGGGGAGGTAAAAATCAGCCCCAGCATTTT.